The present TCR beta chain was sequenced within a study of Ad26.COV2.S vaccination and SARS-CoV-2 variants. Study conclusions and caveats: Vaccine and placebo recipients had similar non-spike TCR breadth. Assessments of TCR breadth and depth may have underestimated the total T cell responses. Spike-specific TCR breadth was greater in vaccine than placebo recipients.

Here immunoSEQ multiplex PCR was the method, and the copy in TCRdb shows in-frame clones only, minus some. The table includes about 350,000 clones, about 85% detected once. The V gene's germline CDR1 is LGHNA and CDR2 YNFKEQ. V shed 0 bases and J 8 bases; nucleotides not matched to a gene: 6. The CDR3 length is 14 residues. For this clone: Its antigen remains unknown.

The treatment is: around 19 received Ad26.COV2.S at low or high dose, single or two shots; roughly five received placebo; per-sample allocation not given. The samples were gathered on day 63 after the first injection of vaccine or placebo. Wuhan-strain SARS-CoV-2 spike was expressed by the Ad26 vector that made up the vaccine. This sample comprised peripheral blood, obtained in a trial of Ad26.COV2.S vaccine versus placebo. The rearrangement joins TRBV4-2 to TRBJ1-2; 7 bases align to TRBD1. This TCR came from a person aged 18-60 years who received the Ad26.COV2.S COVID-19 vaccine or a placebo. The DNA of the CDR3 is TGTGCCAGCAGCCAAGATAAACAGGGGAGGGGCTACACCTTC. Its translation: CASSQDKQGRGYTF.